This T cell receptor beta chain was documented in a study of T-cell memory formation after mild COVID-19. This clonotype was seen only a few times. V was trimmed by 1 base and J by 0 bases, leaving 19 bases between them. The CDR3 extends over 18 amino acids. Germline-derived CDR1 and CDR2 are MDHEN and SYDVKM. Each CDR3 protein gets one entry after TCRdb re-called the 5' RACE reads with MiXCR. The sample yields fewer than 600,000 distinct CDR3 sequences, less than 25% seen once. The clonotype was recovered from an adult woman who had mild COVID-19 (a few samples of this study predate the infection). Cell type and time point are not known. The rearrangement links TRBV28 to TRBJ2-7; tentatively, D is TRBD1 or TRBD2 (6 bases each). Sequencing used PBMCs or a T cell subset sorted from them (not recorded which). The CDR3 DNA reads as TGTGCCAGCAGTTTATCGGGGGCAGGGCTGACTCTCTCCTACGAGCAGTACTTC. As protein: CASSLSGAGLTLSYEQYF.